The subject of this entry is one T cell receptor beta chain. As yet, its antigen is unknown. These data are taken from a study of cytomegalovirus exposure and HLA in healthy donors. Study-level results: Segments of the TCR beta V type were, in most cases, productive about 87% or about 30% of the time in an earlier analysis.

Primers: 60 Vbeta forward and 13 Jbeta reverse. TCRdb's copy holds only in-frame clones and misses some; the assay was immunoSEQ multiplex PCR. The table records more than 140,000 clones, approximately 71% of them present only once. Input material: PBMCs. The clonotype comes from a man aged 35 to 55 in good health and CMV-seronegative.

DNA for the CDR3: TGTGCCAGCAGTACAACAGGGGGGAATGAAAAACTGTTTTTT. Its translation: CASSTTGGNEKLFF. This sequence joins TRBV7-6 and TRBJ1-4, with TRBD1 identical over 8 bases. Germline CDR1 is SGHVS and CDR2 is FNYEAQ. The CDR3 has 14 amino acids. V shed 6 bases, J shed 5 bases, and the junction held 5 bases outside the gene matches. The variable domain in full, with the rest retrieved from reference TRBV7-6 and TRBJ1-4, is GAGVSQSPRYKVTKRGQDVALRCDPISGHVSLYWYRQALGQGPEFLTYFNYEAQQDKSGLPNDRFSAERPEGSISTLTIQRTEQRDSAMYRCASSTTGGNEKLFFGSGTQLSVL.